This TCR beta chain was identified in a study of CD8+CD57+ T cells in acquired aplastic anemia. The V end lost 11 bases, the J end lost 4 bases, and 17 bases lay between the germline ends. Germline V CDR1 and CDR2: LNHNV, YYDKDF (reference sequence). The CDR3 runs 13 residues. Investigators profiled TCR beta VDJ and CDR3 from genomic DNA template. TCRdb re-called the reads through MiXCR, storing one row per CDR3 protein. The table records fewer than 250,000 distinct CDR3 sequences, roughly half of them present only once. The TCR originated in a human donor in good health, serving as a control. The sequenced sample consisted of sorted CD4+, CD8+, or CD8+CD57+ T cells (not recorded which) from PBMCs. The V gene is TRBV15, the J gene TRBJ1-2, with a tentative D call TRBD1 (6 bases). This CDR3 reads CASSPGHGYGYTF. The CDR3, as DNA: TGTGCCTCCTCCCCGGGACATGGCTATGGCTACACCTTC.